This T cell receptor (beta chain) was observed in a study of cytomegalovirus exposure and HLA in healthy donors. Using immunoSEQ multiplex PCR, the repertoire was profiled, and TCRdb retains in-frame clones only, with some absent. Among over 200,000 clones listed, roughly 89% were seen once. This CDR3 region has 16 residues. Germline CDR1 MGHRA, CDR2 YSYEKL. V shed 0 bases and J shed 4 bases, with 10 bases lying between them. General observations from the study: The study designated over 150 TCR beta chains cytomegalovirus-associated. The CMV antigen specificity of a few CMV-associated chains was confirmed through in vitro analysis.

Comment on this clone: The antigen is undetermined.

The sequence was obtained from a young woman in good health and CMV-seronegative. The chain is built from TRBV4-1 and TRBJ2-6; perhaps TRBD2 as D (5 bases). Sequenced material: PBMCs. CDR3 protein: CASSQDEGAGANVLTF. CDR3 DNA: TGCGCCAGCAGCCAAGATGAGGGTGCCGGGGCCAACGTCCTGACTTTC.